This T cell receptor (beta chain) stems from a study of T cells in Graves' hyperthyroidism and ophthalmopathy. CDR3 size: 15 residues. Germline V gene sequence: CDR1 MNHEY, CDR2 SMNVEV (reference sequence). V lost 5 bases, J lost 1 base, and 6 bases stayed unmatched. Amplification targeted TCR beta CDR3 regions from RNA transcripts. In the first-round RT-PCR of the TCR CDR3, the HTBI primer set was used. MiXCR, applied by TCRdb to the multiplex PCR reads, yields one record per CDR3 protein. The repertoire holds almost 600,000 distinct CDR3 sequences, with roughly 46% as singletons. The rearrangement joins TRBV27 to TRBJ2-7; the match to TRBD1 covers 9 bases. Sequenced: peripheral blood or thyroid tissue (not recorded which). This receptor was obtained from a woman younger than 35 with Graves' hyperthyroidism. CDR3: CASSPDRGGSYEQYF. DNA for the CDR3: TGTGCCAGCAGTCCGGACAGGGGTGGGTCCTACGAGCAGTACTTC.